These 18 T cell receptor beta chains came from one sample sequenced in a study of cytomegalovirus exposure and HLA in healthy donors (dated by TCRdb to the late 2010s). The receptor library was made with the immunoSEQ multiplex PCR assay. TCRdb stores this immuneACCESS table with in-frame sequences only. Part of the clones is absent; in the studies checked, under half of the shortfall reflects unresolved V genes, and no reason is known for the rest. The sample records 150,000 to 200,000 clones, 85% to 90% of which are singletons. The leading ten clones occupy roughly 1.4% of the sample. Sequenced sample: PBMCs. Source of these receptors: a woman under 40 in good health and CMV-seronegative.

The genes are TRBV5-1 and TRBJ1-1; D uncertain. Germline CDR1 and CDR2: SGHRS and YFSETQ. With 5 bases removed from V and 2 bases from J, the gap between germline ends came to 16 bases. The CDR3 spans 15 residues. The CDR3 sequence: CASSSGDMVNTEAFF. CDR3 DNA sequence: TGCGCCAGCAGTTCCGGTGATATGGTTAACACTGAAGCTTTCTTT.

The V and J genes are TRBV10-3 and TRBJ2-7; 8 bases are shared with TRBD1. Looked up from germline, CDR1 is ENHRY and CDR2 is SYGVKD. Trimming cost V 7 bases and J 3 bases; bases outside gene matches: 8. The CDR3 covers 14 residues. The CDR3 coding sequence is TGTGCCATCAAAGCCATTGGACAGGGCTACGAGCAGTACTTC. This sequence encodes CAIKAIGQGYEQYF.

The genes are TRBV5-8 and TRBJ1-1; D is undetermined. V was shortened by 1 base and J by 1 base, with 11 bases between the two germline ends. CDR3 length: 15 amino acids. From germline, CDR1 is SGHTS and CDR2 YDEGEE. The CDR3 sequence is CASSLYQIKNTEAFF. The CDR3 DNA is TGTGCCAGCAGCTTGTACCAGATCAAGAACACTGAAGCTTTCTTT. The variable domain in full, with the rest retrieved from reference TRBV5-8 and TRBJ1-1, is EAGVTQSPTHLIKTRGQQATLRCSPISGHTSVYWYQQALGLGLQFLLWYDEGEERNRGNFPPRFSGRQFPNYSSELNVNALELEDSALYLCASSLYQIKNTEAFFGQGTRLTVV.

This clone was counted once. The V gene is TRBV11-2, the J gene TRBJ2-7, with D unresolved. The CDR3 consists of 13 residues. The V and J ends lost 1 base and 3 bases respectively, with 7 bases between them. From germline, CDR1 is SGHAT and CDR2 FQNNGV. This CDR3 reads CASSLGGIYEQYF. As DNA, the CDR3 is TGTGCCAGCAGCTTAGGCGGCATCTACGAGCAGTACTTC.

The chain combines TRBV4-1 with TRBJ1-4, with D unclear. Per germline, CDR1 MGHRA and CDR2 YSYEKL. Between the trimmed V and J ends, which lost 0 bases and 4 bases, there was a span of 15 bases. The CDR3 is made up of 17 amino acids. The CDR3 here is CASSQDSSGQFNEKLFF. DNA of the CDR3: TGCGCCAGCAGCCAAGACTCGAGCGGGCAGTTTAATGAAAAACTGTTTTTT.

The CDR3 is CASSSTGSGTGNQPQHF. The CDR3 coding sequence is TGTGCCAGCAGCAGTACAGGGAGCGGCACAGGAAATCAGCCCCAGCATTTT. The chain links TRBV13 to TRBJ1-5; D is perhaps TRBD1 (6 bases). In germline, CDR1 is PRHDT, CDR2 FYEKMQ (reference sequence). V was trimmed by 5 bases and J by 4 bases, leaving 21 bases between them. The CDR3 extends over 17 amino acids.

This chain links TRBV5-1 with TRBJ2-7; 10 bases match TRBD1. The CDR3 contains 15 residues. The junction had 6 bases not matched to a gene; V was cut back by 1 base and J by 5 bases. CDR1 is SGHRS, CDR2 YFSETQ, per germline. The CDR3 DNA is TGCGCCAGCAGCTTGTTCGGGACAGGGGCCGACGAGCAGTACTTC. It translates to CASSLFGTGADEQYF.

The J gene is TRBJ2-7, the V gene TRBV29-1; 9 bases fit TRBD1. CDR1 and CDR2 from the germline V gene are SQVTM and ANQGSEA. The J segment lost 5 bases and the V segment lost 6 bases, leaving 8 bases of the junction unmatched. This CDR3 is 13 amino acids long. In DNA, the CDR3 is TGCAGCGTACAGGGGGCCTTATCGGACGAGCAGTACTTC. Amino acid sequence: CSVQGALSDEQYF.

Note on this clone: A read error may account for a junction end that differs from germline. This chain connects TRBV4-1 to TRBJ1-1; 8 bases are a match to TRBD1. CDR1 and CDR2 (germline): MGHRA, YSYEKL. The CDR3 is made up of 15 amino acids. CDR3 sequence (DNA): TGCGCCAGCAGCGAAGACAGGGGTTTGAACACTGAAGCTTTCTTT. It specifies CASSEDRGLNTEAFF.

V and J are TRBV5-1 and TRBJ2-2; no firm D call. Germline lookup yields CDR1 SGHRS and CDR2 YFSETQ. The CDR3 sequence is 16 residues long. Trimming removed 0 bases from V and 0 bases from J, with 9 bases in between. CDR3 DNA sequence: TGCGCCAGCAGCTTGGGGCAGTTCGCGAACACCGGGGAGCTGTTTTTT. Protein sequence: CASSLGQFANTGELFF.

CDR3 DNA: TGTGCCAGCAGTGAAAGGGAGACAGATACGCAGTATTTT. It is translated as CASSERETDTQYF. V is TRBV6-1 and J is TRBJ2-3, with a tentative D call TRBD2 (5 bases). CDR1 and CDR2 from the germline V gene are MNHNS and SASEGT. CDR3 length: 13 amino acids. V was trimmed by 2 bases and J by 3 bases, leaving 6 bases between them.

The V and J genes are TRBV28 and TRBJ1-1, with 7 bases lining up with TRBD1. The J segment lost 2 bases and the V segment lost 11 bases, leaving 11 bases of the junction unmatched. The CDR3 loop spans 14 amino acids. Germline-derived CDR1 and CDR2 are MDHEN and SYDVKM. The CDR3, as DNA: TGTGCCGGTTGCAGAGACAGGGAAAACACTGAAGCTTTCTTT. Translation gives CAGCRDRENTEAFF.

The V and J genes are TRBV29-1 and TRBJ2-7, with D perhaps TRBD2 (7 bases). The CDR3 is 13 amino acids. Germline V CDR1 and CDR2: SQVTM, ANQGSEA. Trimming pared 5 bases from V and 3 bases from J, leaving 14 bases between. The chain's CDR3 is CSVLFRGGYEQYF. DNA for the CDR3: TGCAGCGTTTTATTTAGGGGGGGCTACGAGCAGTACTTC.

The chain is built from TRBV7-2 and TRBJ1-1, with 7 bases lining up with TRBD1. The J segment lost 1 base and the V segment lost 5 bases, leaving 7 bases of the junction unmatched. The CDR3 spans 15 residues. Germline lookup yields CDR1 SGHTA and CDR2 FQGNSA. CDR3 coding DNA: TGTGCCAGCAGCCAAATGGCAGGGGGGAACACTGAAGCTTTCTTT. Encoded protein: CASSQMAGGNTEAFF.

The CDR3 region has the DNA TGTGCCATCAGTGAGGATGGGTCGGGTGGCAATCAGCCCCAGCATTTT. This encodes CAISEDGSGGNQPQHF. J is TRBJ1-5 and V is TRBV10-3, with D hard to call. The V end was cut by 2 bases, the J end by 2 bases, with 13 bases between. This CDR3 region has 16 residues. The germline CDR1 and CDR2 sequences are ENHRY and SYGVKD.

In DNA form, the CDR3 reads TGTGCCAGCAGCTCGGTTCGTGGAGACAATGAGCAGTTCTTC. This gives the protein CASSSVRGDNEQFF. V usage is TRBV5-4 and J usage is TRBJ2-1, with unresolved D. Germline CDR1 is SGHNT and CDR2 is YYREEE (reference sequence). V lost 3 bases and J 5 bases, leaving 12 bases between the germline ends. The CDR3 length is 14 residues. Combining the CDR3 with reference TRBV5-4 and TRBJ2-1 gives the whole variable domain ETGVTQSPTHLIKTRGQQVTLRCSSQSGHNTVSWYQQALGQGPQFIFQYYREEENGRGNFPPRFSGLQFPNYSSELNVNALELDDSALYLCASSSVRGDNEQFFGPGTRLTVL.

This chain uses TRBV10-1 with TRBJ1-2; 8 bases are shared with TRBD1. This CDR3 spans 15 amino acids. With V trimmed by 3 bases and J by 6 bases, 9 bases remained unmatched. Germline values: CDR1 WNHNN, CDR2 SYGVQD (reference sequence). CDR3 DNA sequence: TGCGCCAGCAGTGACTCCCCGACAGGGGTCGATGGCTACACCTTC. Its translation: CASSDSPTGVDGYTF.

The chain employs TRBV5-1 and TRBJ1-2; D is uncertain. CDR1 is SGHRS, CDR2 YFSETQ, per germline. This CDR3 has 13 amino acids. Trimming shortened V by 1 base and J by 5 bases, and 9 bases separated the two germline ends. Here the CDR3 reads CASSLWARYGYTF. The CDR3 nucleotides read TGCGCCAGCAGCTTGTGGGCCAGGTATGGCTACACCTTC.